Following are 27 T cell receptor beta chains from one sample sequenced in a study of OX40 agonist ivuxolimab in advanced cancers. Sequencing was performed with immunoSEQ multiplex PCR; in TCRdb, only in-frame clones are kept and a portion is missing. This sample yields fewer than 40,000 clones, of which approximately 90% are seen a single time; roughly 1% belongs to the top ten. This material consisted of CD4+ or CD8+ T cells sorted from blood, taken in a trial of the OX40 agonist ivuxolimab. These TCRs come from an adult with an advanced solid tumor such as melanoma, head and neck, liver or kidney cancer.

This clone was observed a single time. The chain is built from TRBV9 and TRBJ1-5; D not resolved. There are 13 residues in the CDR3. Trimming removed 0 bases at V and 6 bases at J, with 7 bases between. The germline gives CDR1 SGDLS, CDR2 YYNGEE. CDR3 in amino acids: CASSVEGGQPQHF. The CDR3 DNA sequence: TGTGCCAGCAGCGTAGAAGGAGGTCAGCCCCAGCATTTT.

V is TRBV4-1 and J is TRBJ2-2; 9 bases match TRBD1. The CDR3 consists of 18 residues. The ends lost 0 bases at V and 5 bases at J; junction bases unmatched: 10. Looked up from germline, CDR1 is MGHRA and CDR2 is YSYEKL. CDR3 DNA: TGCGCCAGCAGCCAAGAGGGGACAGGGAGTTTAAGTACCGGGGAGCTGTTTTTT. This codes for CASSQEGTGSLSTGELFF.

V and J are TRBV5-6 and TRBJ1-3, with a possible D match to TRBD1 (5 bases). The CDR3 covers 14 residues. Germline assignment: CDR1 SGHDT and CDR2 YYEEEE. V was shortened by 0 bases and J by 4 bases, with 8 bases between the two germline ends. The DNA for the CDR3 is TGTGCCAGCAGCTTGGCAGGGTTAGGAAACACCATATATTTT. Its protein is CASSLAGLGNTIYF.

The V call is TRBV19, the J call TRBJ2-6; 8 nucleotides agree with TRBD2. CDR3 length: 19 residues. Germline assignment: CDR1 LNHDA and CDR2 SQIVND (reference sequence). The V segment lost 3 bases and the J segment 0 bases; nucleotides outside the gene matches: 10. CDR3 sequence: CASSISGARFFSGANVLTF. As DNA, the CDR3 is TGTGCCAGTAGTATTAGCGGGGCCCGTTTTTTCTCTGGGGCCAACGTCCTGACTTTC. Variable domain in full (rest from reference TRBV19 and TRBJ2-6): DGGITQSPKYLFRKEGQNVTLSCEQNLNHDAMYWYRQDPGQGLRLIYYSQIVNDFQKGDIAEGYSVSREKKESFPLTVTSAQKNPTAFYLCASSISGARFFSGANVLTFGAGSRLTVL.

This chain joins TRBV29-1 and TRBJ2-1; unclear D gene. Germline assignment: CDR1 SQVTM and CDR2 ANQGSEA. Trimming removed 6 bases from V and 3 bases from J, with 3 bases in between. This CDR3 has 10 amino acids. CDR3: CSVSYNEQFF. CDR3 sequence (DNA): TGCAGCGTCAGCTACAATGAGCAGTTCTTC.

The chain is built from TRBV6-1 and TRBJ1-3, with D uncertain. The CDR3 runs to 16 residues. Germline CDR1 MNHNS, CDR2 SASEGT. Trimming shortened V by 4 bases and J by 0 bases, and 13 bases separated the two germline ends. The CDR3 sequence: CASSGDGPISGNTIYF. The CDR3 nucleotides read TGTGCCAGCAGTGGAGACGGACCTATCTCTGGAAACACCATATATTTT.

The CDR3 sequence is CASSANTGTAYGYTF. The CDR3 bases are TGTGCCAGCAGTGCGAACACCGGGACAGCTTATGGCTACACCTTC. The chain recombines TRBV6-4 with TRBJ1-2; TRBD1 matches at 7 bases. V was clipped by 4 bases and J by 5 bases; unmatched bases: 10. CDR1 MRHNA and CDR2 SNTAGT come from the germline V gene. CDR3 size: 15 residues.

The count of this clone is one. The chain has TRBV5-1 and TRBJ2-7; possibly TRBD1 for D (5 bases). V lost 1 base and J lost 2, with 13 bases in between. The CDR3 has 15 residues. Per the germline V gene, CDR1 is SGHRS and CDR2 is YFSETQ. The CDR3 is CASSLQAGWTYEQYF. The CDR3, as DNA: TGCGCCAGCAGCTTGCAAGCAGGGTGGACCTACGAGCAGTACTTC.

This rearrangement joins TRBV28 to TRBJ2-3, with TRBD2 matching 9 bases. Trimming cost V 4 bases and J 1 base; bases outside gene matches: 6. The germline V gene has CDR1 MDHEN and CDR2 SYDVKM. CDR3 length equals 16 residues. The DNA of the CDR3 is TGTGCCAGCAGTTCCCTAGCGGGAAAGGGCACAGATACGCAGTATTTT. The encoded protein is CASSSLAGKGTDTQYF.

The V gene is TRBV19, the J gene TRBJ1-4; 12 nucleotides agree with TRBD1. The V segment lost 5 bases and the J segment 0 bases; nucleotides outside the gene matches: 10. CDR1 LNHDA and CDR2 SQIVND come from the germline V gene (reference sequence). The CDR3 totals 19 residues. The CDR3 here is CASSARGTGGLATNEKLFF. The CDR3 DNA is TGTGCCAGTAGTGCCCGCGGGACAGGGGGCCTCGCAACTAATGAAAAACTGTTTTTT.

This clone was counted once. The chain employs TRBV6-5 and TRBJ1-5; TRBD1 agrees at 10 bases. The V gene's germline CDR1 is MNHEY and CDR2 SVGAGI. CDR3 length: 15 amino acids. V shed 4 bases, J shed 3 bases, and the junction held 3 bases outside the gene matches. CDR3 DNA sequence: TGTGCCAGCAGTTTGGACAGGGGGTTCAATCAGCCCCAGCATTTT. It codes for CASSLDRGFNQPQHF.

In this sample, this clone turned up once. The gene calls are TRBV14 and TRBJ2-2; 8 nucleotides match TRBD2. The germline V gene encodes CDR1 SGHDN and CDR2 FVKESK. Trimming at V came to 1 base and at J to 6 bases, leaving 4 bases not matched to a gene. The CDR3 is 15 amino acids. The CDR3 protein is CASSQGRGGPGELFF. The CDR3, as DNA: TGTGCCAGCAGCCAAGGACGGGGGGGCCCCGGGGAGCTGTTTTTT. The full variable domain, in which reference TRBV14 and TRBJ2-2 provide the parts outside the CDR3, is EAGVTQFPSHSVIEKGQTVTLRCDPISGHDNLYWYRRVMGKEIKFLLHFVKESKQDESGMPNNRFLAERTGGTYSTLKVQPAELEDSGVYFCASSQGRGGPGELFFGEGSRLTVL.

This rearrangement joins TRBV5-1 to TRBJ1-4, with D unclear. CDR3 length equals 14 residues. CDR1 and CDR2 (germline): SGHRS, YFSETQ. V lost 0 bases and J 8 bases, leaving 11 bases between the germline ends. CDR3 sequence: CASSLEVRGEKLFF. In DNA, the CDR3 is TGCGCCAGCAGCTTGGAGGTTCGAGGGGAAAAACTGTTTTTT.

This chain joins TRBV2 and TRBJ2-7; 9 positions match TRBD1. The V gene's germline CDR1 is SNHLY and CDR2 FYNNEI. V lost 9 bases, J lost 4 bases, and 10 bases stayed unmatched. CDR3 length: 14 residues. The CDR3 coding sequence is TGTGCCAGTAAAGTGGACAGGGGAGTGTACGAGCAGTACTTC. This encodes CASKVDRGVYEQYF. Full variable domain (missing parts from reference TRBV2 and TRBJ2-7): EPEVTQTPSHQVTQMGQEVILRCVPISNHLYFYWYRQILGQKVEFLVSFYNNEISEKSEIFDDQFSVERPDGSNFTLKIRSTKLEDSAMYFCASKVDRGVYEQYFGPGTRLTVT.

The chain joins TRBV6-1 to TRBJ2-4; no clear D. CDR1 is MNHNS, CDR2 SASEGT, per germline. CDR3 length: 15 residues. V was pared by 8 bases and J by 0 bases, with 14 bases between. This CDR3 reads CASPTPPLAKNIQYF. The DNA of the CDR3 is TGTGCCAGCCCCACCCCCCCCCTAGCCAAAAACATTCAGTACTTC.

This clone was observed once. J is TRBJ1-5 and V is TRBV6-1; the match to TRBD1 covers 7 bases. Germline assignment: CDR1 MNHNS and CDR2 SASEGT. With V trimmed by 1 base and J by 6 bases, 6 bases remained unmatched. The CDR3 sequence is 15 residues long. The CDR3 DNA reads as TGTGCCAGCAGTGAAGGACAGGGATACTCTCAGCCCCAGCATTTT. Its translation: CASSEGQGYSQPQHF.

DNA of the CDR3: TGCGCCAGCAGCCCCACCGAGAGGGGACAACAGCCCCAGCATTTT. Protein: CASSPTERGQQPQHF. The J gene is TRBJ1-5, the V gene TRBV4-1, with D perhaps TRBD1 (6 bases). Germline CDR1 and CDR2: MGHRA and YSYEKL. The CDR3 is made up of 15 amino acids. Between the trimmed V and J ends, which lost 4 bases and 7 bases, there was a span of 17 bases.

J is TRBJ1-5 and V is TRBV6-1; 9 bases fit TRBD1. Germline assignment: CDR1 MNHNS and CDR2 SASEGT. This CDR3 has 14 amino acids. V gave up 6 bases and J gave up 9 bases; unmatched junction bases: 9. The CDR3 sequence is CASRQGAGRWPQHF. The CDR3 region has the DNA TGTGCCAGCAGACAGGGGGCTGGCCGATGGCCCCAGCATTTT.

The gene calls are TRBV19 and TRBJ2-5; either TRBD1 or TRBD2 may fit D (5 bases each). Trimming removed 4 bases from V and 1 base from J, with 19 bases in between. Germline CDR1 is LNHDA and CDR2 is SQIVND (reference sequence). CDR3 size: 17 residues. The CDR3 loop reads CASSRGLKGPTQETQYF. CDR3 nucleotides: TGTGCCAGTAGTAGGGGGTTGAAAGGGCCCACCCAAGAGACCCAGTACTTC. Variable domain in full (rest from reference TRBV19 and TRBJ2-5): DGGITQSPKYLFRKEGQNVTLSCEQNLNHDAMYWYRQDPGQGLRLIYYSQIVNDFQKGDIAEGYSVSREKKESFPLTVTSAQKNPTAFYLCASSRGLKGPTQETQYFGPGTRLLVL.

The chain combines TRBV10-3 with TRBJ1-1; D perhaps matches TRBD1 (6 bases). CDR3 length equals 14 residues. Trimming stripped 4 bases from V and 5 bases from J, with 14 bases between. Looked up from germline, CDR1 is ENHRY and CDR2 is SYGVKD. This CDR3 reads CAISVQGISTEAFF. DNA of the CDR3: TGTGCCATCAGTGTGCAGGGGATTAGTACTGAAGCTTTCTTT.

This CDR3 reads CASTSGPTSGGTDTQYF. The DNA for the CDR3 is TGTGCCAGCACCTCCGGACCCACTAGCGGGGGCACAGATACGCAGTATTTT. This chain joins TRBV28 and TRBJ2-3; TRBD2 aligns across 10 bases. The CDR3 spans 17 residues. Germline V gene data show CDR1 as MDHEN and CDR2 as SYDVKM. V lost 7 bases to trimming and J lost 1 base; unmatched junction nucleotides: 11.

The genes are TRBV6-1 and TRBJ1-2; D may be TRBD1 (6 bases). There are 13 residues in the CDR3. V dropped 7 bases and J dropped 4 bases, with 13 bases sitting between them. The germline V gene has CDR1 MNHNS and CDR2 SASEGT. The CDR3 nucleotides read TGTGCCAGCACCCAGGGGATCCTCTATGGCTACACCTTC. Encoded protein: CASTQGILYGYTF.

This chain connects TRBV6-6 to TRBJ2-7; 7 nucleotides line up with TRBD1. The J segment lost 1 base and the V segment lost 4 bases, leaving 7 bases of the junction unmatched. Germline loops: CDR1 MNHNY, CDR2 SVGAGI (reference sequence). The CDR3 loop spans 15 amino acids. CDR3 sequence reads: CASSSPGTASYEQYF. For the CDR3, the DNA is TGTGCCAGCAGTTCACCCGGGACAGCGTCCTACGAGCAGTACTTC.

The V gene is TRBV5-1, the J gene TRBJ2-7; D gene unclear. Per germline, CDR1 SGHRS and CDR2 YFSETQ. The CDR3 extends over 13 amino acids. V was clipped by 5 bases and J by 0 bases, with 9 bases between them. This CDR3 is CASRRSGSYEQYF. CDR3 bases: TGCGCCAGCAGACGGTCGGGCTCCTACGAGCAGTACTTC.

In this sample, this clone turned up once. V gene TRBV9 combines with J gene TRBJ2-3; D is unresolved. The V gene lost 0 bases and the J gene lost 2 bases, with 7 bases spanning the gap. The CDR3 totals 14 residues. In germline, CDR1 is SGDLS, CDR2 YYNGEE. The CDR3 here is CASSVDSVTDTQYF. In DNA form, the CDR3 reads TGTGCCAGCAGCGTAGACTCGGTCACAGATACGCAGTATTTT. Filled out from reference TRBV9 and TRBJ2-3, the complete variable domain reads DSGVTQTPKHLITATGQRVTLRCSPRSGDLSVYWYQQSLDQGLQFLIQYYNGEERAKGNILERFSAQQFPDLHSELNLSSLELGDSALYFCASSVDSVTDTQYFGPGTRLTVL.

This clone was detected only a few times. J is TRBJ1-5 and V is TRBV30; perhaps TRBD1 as D (5 bases). V lost 2 bases to trimming and J lost 2 bases, with 13 bases between them. This CDR3 is built from 15 residues. Germline CDR1 and CDR2: GTSNPN and SVGIG (reference sequence). CDR3 residues: CAWSFRAKGNQPQHF. In DNA, the CDR3 is TGTGCCTGGAGTTTCAGGGCTAAAGGCAATCAGCCCCAGCATTTT. The whole variable domain, remainder taken from reference TRBV30 and TRBJ1-5, is SQTIHQWPATLVQPVGSPLSLECTVEGTSNPNLYWYRQAAGRGLQLLFYSVGIGQISSEVPQNLSASRPQDRQFILSSKKLLLSDSGFYLCAWSFRAKGNQPQHFGDGTRLSIL.

The CDR3 DNA sequence: TGTGCCAGCAGTTACCCCCAATCCGCTGAAGCTTTCTTT. It translates to CASSYPQSAEAFF. The chain carries TRBV6-6 and TRBJ1-1; no firm D call. The CDR3 extends over 13 amino acids. Germline values: CDR1 MNHNY, CDR2 SVGAGI (reference sequence). V was clipped by 2 bases and J by 6 bases, with 10 bases between them.